The TCR beta chain under discussion was sequenced for a study of T cell responses to AZD1222 COVID-19 vaccine. Overall study results and limits: The donors showed a predominance of white British ancestry and of females, with possible underestimation of clonal diversity. CD4 TCRs covered the whole spike, strongest at regions 160-218 and 743-854. None of the repertoires were sampled until the peak T cell response had passed.

For this clone: Antigen unknown.

It was second doses at about 4 or about 12 weeks that were pooled. V lost 0 bases and J 4 bases, leaving 6 bases between the germline ends. This CDR3 is built from 13 residues. Germline V CDR1 and CDR2: LGHDT, YNNKEL (reference sequence). Libraries were prepared by immunoSEQ multiplex PCR; TCRdb keeps only in-frame clonotypes and omits some of them. The table includes more than 85,000 clones, roughly nine tenths detected once. The J gene is TRBJ1-2, the V gene TRBV3-1 (or the pseudogene TRBV3-2); D ambiguous. This receptor was obtained from an adult who received the AZD1222 COVID-19 vaccine. Sequenced here: peripheral blood, sampled 28 days after the second AZD1222 dose. CDR3 loop: CASSQDLIYGYTF. CDR3 bases: TGTGCCAGCAGCCAAGATCTGATCTATGGCTACACCTTC.